This T cell receptor beta chain emerged from a study of chemoradiotherapy in HPV16-positive cancers. At the level of the study: Functional T-cell assays on a couple of HPV16-positive patients' cells defined candidate HPV-specific clones and common TCR motifs. Study-wide results and limits: Non-HPV-specific T cells did not expand in tumors during treatment, whereas candidate HPV-specific clones and E7-related motifs did. HPV-responsive T-cell expansion during chemoradiotherapy was linked to improved recurrence-free survival in HPV16-positive patients.

In regard to this clone: The antigen remains unidentified.

Sequencing was performed with immunoSEQ multiplex PCR; in TCRdb, only in-frame clones are kept and a portion is missing. The repertoire has tens of thousands of clones, over 90% of them found once; the top ten carry roughly 18%. Germline V gene sequence: CDR1 LNHDA, CDR2 SQIVND (reference sequence). The length of the CDR3 is 17 residues. Trimming took 5 bases from V and 0 from J, leaving 17 bases between them. The sample here was blood, taken from a patient who underwent chemoradiotherapy. This chain uses TRBV19 with TRBJ1-3; tentatively, D is TRBD1 (5 bases). This TCR was recovered from a human donor with HPV-associated anogenital cancer. Written as DNA, the CDR3 is TGTGCCAGTAGTTCCCCGGGGACTGCCTCCTCTGGAAACACCATATATTTT. This sequence encodes CASSSPGTASSGNTIYF. The whole variable domain, filled in from reference TRBV19 and TRBJ1-3, reads DGGITQSPKYLFRKEGQNVTLSCEQNLNHDAMYWYRQDPGQGLRLIYYSQIVNDFQKGDIAEGYSVSREKKESFPLTVTSAQKNPTAFYLCASSSPGTASSGNTIYFGEGSWLTVV.